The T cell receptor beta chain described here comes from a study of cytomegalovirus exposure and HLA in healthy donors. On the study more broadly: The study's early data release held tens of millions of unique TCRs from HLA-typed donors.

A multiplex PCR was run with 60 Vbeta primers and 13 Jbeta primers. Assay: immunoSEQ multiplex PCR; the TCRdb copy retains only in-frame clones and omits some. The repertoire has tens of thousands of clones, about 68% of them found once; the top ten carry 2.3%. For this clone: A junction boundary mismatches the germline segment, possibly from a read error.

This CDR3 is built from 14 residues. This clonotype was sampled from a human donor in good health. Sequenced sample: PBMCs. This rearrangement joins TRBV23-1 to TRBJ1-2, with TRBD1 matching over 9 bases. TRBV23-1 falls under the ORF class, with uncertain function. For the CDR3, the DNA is TGCGCCAGTAGTCAAGTGGGACAGGGTCTTGGCTACACCTTC. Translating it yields CASSQVGQGLGYTF.